Presented here are 7 T cell receptor beta chains from one specimen sequenced in a study of shared clonotypes between healthy human individuals. The method was immunoSEQ multiplex PCR; TCRdb's version includes in-frame clones alone and lacks a portion of them. Seen here are about 490,000 clones, roughly 78% observed once, and the top ten hold roughly 12%. Input material: PBMCs. Source of these receptors: a middle-aged woman in good health. Some clones in this sample may be carry-over from other donors' samples.

This clone has ten or more counts. Additional DNA sequences in this sample encode the identical CDR3. V and J are TRBV28 and TRBJ2-4, with 9 bases aligning to TRBD1. The CDR3 is 15 amino acids. Germline CDR1 reads MDHEN; CDR2 reads SYDVKM. The junction had 5 bases not matched to a gene; V was cut back by 4 bases and J by 4 bases. CDR3 protein: CASSSSGTGKNIQYF. DNA for the CDR3: TGTGCCAGCAGTTCCTCCGGGACAGGGAAAAACATTCAGTACTTC.

The chain has TRBV18 and TRBJ2-1; the D is unclear. CDR3 length: 16 residues. CDR1 is KGHSH, CDR2 LQKENI, per germline. Trimming removed 1 base at V and 0 bases at J, with 10 bases between. In nucleotides, the CDR3 is TGTGCCAGCTCACCACTGACACTCAGCTCCTACAATGAGCAGTTCTTC. The encoded protein is CASSPLTLSSYNEQFF. Combining the CDR3 with reference TRBV18 and TRBJ2-1 gives the whole variable domain NAGVMQNPRHLVRRRGQEARLRCSPMKGHSHVYWYRQLPEEGLKFMVYLQKENIIDESGMPKERFSAEFPKEGPSILRIQQVVRGDSAAYFCASSPLTLSSYNEQFFGPGTRLTVL.

A word on this clone: The junction does not match germline at one end; this may be a read error. Other DNA variants within this sample encode the same CDR3. The chain is built from TRBV18 and TRBJ2-5; D possibly corresponds to TRBD1 (6 bases). Germline loops: CDR1 KGHSH, CDR2 LQKENI. This CDR3 is built from 13 residues. The CDR3 loop is CASSRDNQETQYF. CDR3 nucleotide sequence: TGTGCCAGCTCCCGGGACAACCAGGAGACCCAGTACTTC. Full variable domain (rest looked up from reference TRBV18 and TRBJ2-5): NAGVMQNPRHLVRRRGQEARLRCSPMKGHSHVYWYRQLPEEGLKFMVYLQKENIIDESGMPKERFSAEFPKEGPSILRIQQVVRGDSAAYFCASSRDNQETQYFGPGTRLLVL.

This clone was seen just once. V usage is TRBV11-2 and J usage is TRBJ1-6, with D perhaps matching TRBD1 (6 bases). Trimming left V 0 bases short and J 7 bases short, with 10 bases between. CDR3 length equals 15 residues. Germline loops: CDR1 SGHAT, CDR2 FQNNGV. The CDR3 DNA follows: TGTGCCAGCAGCTTAGATCCAGGGACAAATTCACCCCTCCACTTT. Translation gives CASSLDPGTNSPLHF. The variable domain in full, completed from reference TRBV11-2 and TRBJ1-6, reads EAGVAQSPRYKIIEKRQSVAFWCNPISGHATLYWYQQILGQGPKLLIQFQNNGVVDDSQLPKDRFSAERLKGVDSTLKIQPAKLEDSAVYLCASSLDPGTNSPLHFGNGTRLTVT.

V is TRBV27 and J is TRBJ2-7; D is uncertain. V shed 2 bases and J shed 3 bases, with 11 bases lying between them. Germline values: CDR1 MNHEY, CDR2 SMNVEV (reference sequence). The CDR3 is 14 residues long. The CDR3 region is CASSLNTANYEQYF. CDR3 in DNA: TGTGCCAGCAGTTTAAACACCGCCAACTACGAGCAGTACTTC.

The chain is built from TRBV5-1 and TRBJ1-2; 8 nucleotides match TRBD1. The V gene end was trimmed by 3 bases and the J gene end by 3 bases; junction bases not matched to a gene: 10. The CDR3 extends over 16 amino acids. CDR1 is SGHRS and CDR2 is YFSETQ in the germline V gene. This chain's CDR3 is CASSSTPDRAYYGYTF. The CDR3 nucleotides read TGCGCCAGCAGCTCCACCCCGGACAGGGCTTACTATGGCTACACCTTC.

The chain couples TRBV27 to TRBJ2-7; a possible D gene is TRBD1 (6 bases). The CDR3 length is 14 residues. In germline, CDR1 is MNHEY, CDR2 SMNVEV (reference sequence). Trimming pared 4 bases from V and 2 bases from J, leaving 12 bases between. CDR3 in amino acids: CASSSGRGTYEQYF. In nucleotides, the CDR3 is TGTGCCAGCAGTTCAGGTAGGGGGACCTACGAGCAGTACTTC.